This TCR beta chain was identified in a study of blood T cell repertoires in COVID-19 (dated by TCRdb to 2019 to 2021). Concerning the study at large: Collaborator samples came from the United States, Italy and Spain and covered acute and convalescent phases of COVID-19. The prospective study material was composed of cDNA or gDNA derived from T cells, B-cell-depleted T cells, or PBMCs. Subjects who had been exposed to COVID-19, were actively infected with it, or had recovered from it provided the deeply sampled blood TCRbeta repertoires that made up the dataset. A freely available public database, intended as a resource for researchers studying the immune response to SARS-CoV-2, is where the repertoires were released. The samples were drawn from two sources: the first 160 participants of the ongoing ImmuneRACE study, and 950 to 1,500 subjects contributed by 6 global collaborators. A de-identified subject ID, COVID-19 status, age in years and sex were almost always included in the sample metadata. Where HLA class I and class II types were available, the types were taken from metadata supplied by the sample provider, not from assay-based typing. Study-wide conclusions, independent of this receptor: Clinical and demographic metadata were provided uncurated, with the amount varying by source and participant.

Details on this clone: Its antigen target is currently unknown. No base quality information exists; no much larger clone differs at one position.

Collaborating institutions collected whole blood in K2EDTA tubes following their own protocols. For TCRbeta analysis, collaborator samples were shipped as frozen whole blood, as isolated PBMCs, or as DNA extracted from either sample type. TCRbeta CDR3 regions were amplified from genomic DNA by means of the immunoSEQ Assay, a bias-controlled multiplex PCR. On the authors' methods: Within the assay, amplification of reference gene primers was used to estimate how many nucleated cells each sample contained. Sequence reads were collapsed and filtered to measure the absolute abundance of every unique TCRbeta CDR3 rearrangement. For each sample, productive Simpson clonality was calculated by taking the square root of Simpson's diversity index across productive rearrangements. TCRdb provides this immuneACCESS table in a form limited to in-frame rearrangements. Some clones are lacking; in checked studies, under half of them reflect an unresolved V gene, and why the rest are absent is not known. V, J and clone size reflect that table, while D and trimming were determined from the DNA. The sample table holds about 97,000 clones, of which just over 90% were seen once. The ten top clones hold less than 2% of the sample.

Sample: peripheral blood. The TCR sequence derives from a man in his sixties with acute or convalescent COVID-19.

The DNA is as follows: TGTGCCAGCAGCCAGGCCTGGGGCAATCAGCCCCAGCATTTT. This gives the protein CASSQAWGNQPQHF. The V and J segments used are TRBV5-5 and TRBJ1-5; there is no confident call for the D gene. The CDR1 and CDR2 encoded by the germline V gene (reference sequence) are SGHKS and YYEKEE. CDR3 length: 14 amino acids, cysteine to phenylalanine. Only CDR3 DNA remains: 42 bases, in frame from the first base. Trimming removed 4 bases from V and 2 bases from J, leaving 10 bases between the germline ends.